The 25 T cell receptor beta chains reported below all come from one sample, sequenced in a study of blood T cell repertoires in COVID-19. Clones were read by immunoSEQ multiplex PCR, and TCRdb kept only the in-frame ones, dropping some. The sample comprises roughly 100,000 clones, approximately 81% of which are singletons, and roughly 37% rests with the top ten. Sequenced: peripheral blood. These receptor sequences come from an elderly man with acute or convalescent COVID-19.

The J gene is TRBJ1-5, the V gene TRBV10-3; the D gene is possibly TRBD1 (5 bases). This CDR3 region has 15 residues. Trimming pared 3 bases from V and 6 bases from J, leaving 15 bases between. The germline gives CDR1 ENHRY, CDR2 SYGVKD. CDR3 in DNA: TGTGCCATCAGTGATCATCCAGGTACAGGTCAGCCCCAGCATTTT. It encodes CAISDHPGTGQPQHF.

This clone was seen only a few times. This chain links TRBV30 with TRBJ1-6, with unresolved D. The CDR3 is 13 amino acids. Trimming left V 6 bases short and J 2 bases short, with 8 bases between. Germline CDR1 and CDR2: GTSNPN and SVGIG (reference sequence). The CDR3 DNA is TGTGCCTGCAGCAGGCCCTATAATTCACCCCTCCACTTT. Amino acid sequence: CACSRPYNSPLHF.

This rearrangement joins TRBV6-5 to TRBJ2-7; D is possibly TRBD1 (6 bases). Germline loops: CDR1 MNHEY, CDR2 SVGAGI. CDR3 length equals 13 residues. Trimming pared 5 bases from V and 3 bases from J, leaving 11 bases between. DNA for the CDR3: TGTGCCAGCAGTAAACAGGGTATCTACGAGCAGTACTTC. This codes for CASSKQGIYEQYF.

This clone has just a few counts. The CDR3 is CAINTGWGEKLFF. As DNA, the CDR3 is TGTGCCATCAATACAGGGTGGGGTGAAAAACTGTTTTTT. The chain recombines TRBV10-3 with TRBJ1-4; weak D call: TRBD1 (6 bases). The CDR3 length is 13 residues. With 7 bases removed from V and 7 bases from J, the gap between germline ends came to 13 bases. The germline CDR1 and CDR2 sequences are ENHRY and SYGVKD.

CDR3 DNA: TGTGCCAGCAGTGGTGGTAGCAGCTCCTACAATGAGCAGTTCTTC. This encodes CASSGGSSSYNEQFF. This chain links TRBV2 with TRBJ2-1, with unresolved D. Germline CDR1 is SNHLY and CDR2 is FYNNEI. Trimming cost V 4 bases and J 0 bases, with 10 bases left between them. The CDR3 length is 15 residues. Full variable domain (missing parts from reference TRBV2 and TRBJ2-1): EPEVTQTPSHQVTQMGQEVILRCVPISNHLYFYWYRQILGQKVEFLVSFYNNEISEKSEIFDDQFSVERPDGSNFTLKIRSTKLEDSAMYFCASSGGSSSYNEQFFGPGTRLTVL.

V and J are TRBV9 and TRBJ2-3; a possible D gene is TRBD2 (6 bases). Trimming shortened V by 0 bases and J by 1 base, and 15 bases separated the two germline ends. This CDR3 region has 17 residues. In germline, CDR1 is SGDLS, CDR2 YYNGEE. This CDR3 is CASSVAITGTGTDTQYF. For the CDR3, the DNA is TGTGCCAGCAGCGTAGCGATTACCGGGACTGGCACAGATACGCAGTATTTT.

This clone was detected once. The rearrangement joins TRBV27 to TRBJ2-7, with D maybe TRBD2 (5 bases). V was cut by 3 bases and J by 4 bases, with 13 bases left in between. The CDR3 sequence is 14 residues long. Looked up from germline, CDR1 is MNHEY and CDR2 is SMNVEV (reference sequence). CDR3 in amino acids: CASSFGEIGYEQYF. The CDR3 DNA reads TGTGCCAGCAGTTTCGGGGAAATAGGGTACGAGCAGTACTTC.

The rearrangement joins TRBV4-2 to TRBJ2-7; a possible D gene is TRBD1 (7 bases). Germline values: CDR1 LGHNA, CDR2 YNFKEQ. Trimming shortened V by 1 base and J by 2 bases, and 12 bases separated the two germline ends. The CDR3 runs 15 residues. CDR3 amino acids: CASSQGRDRPYEQYF. The CDR3 nucleotides are TGTGCCAGCAGCCAAGGGAGGGACAGACCCTACGAGCAGTACTTC.

This clone was detected a few times. The genes are TRBV4-2 and TRBJ2-7, with a weak D call TRBD2 (6 bases). This CDR3 is built from 13 residues. CDR1 LGHNA and CDR2 YNFKEQ come from the germline V gene. The ends were cut back, 0 bases at V and 7 bases at J, with 10 bases in the middle. CDR3 sequence: CASSQETSWEQYF. The CDR3 coding sequence is TGTGCCAGCAGCCAAGAGACTAGTTGGGAGCAGTACTTC.

This chain uses TRBV9 with TRBJ1-6, with a weak D call TRBD1 (5 bases). The CDR3 spans 14 residues. CDR1 is SGDLS and CDR2 is YYNGEE in the germline V gene. Trimming left V 0 bases short and J 6 bases short, with 7 bases between. CDR3 DNA: TGTGCCAGCAGCGTAGCGGGGGGTAATTCACCCCTCCACTTT. Translated, it gives CASSVAGGNSPLHF.

This chain links TRBV19 with TRBJ2-1; TRBD2 might be the D (5 bases). Germline-derived CDR1 and CDR2 are LNHDA and SQIVND (reference sequence). The ends were cut back, 8 bases at V and 2 bases at J, with 10 bases in the middle. This CDR3 contains 13 residues. The CDR3 DNA is TGTGCCAGTGGAGACGGGGCCTACAATGAGCAGTTCTTC. This translates into CASGDGAYNEQFF.

The chain uses TRBV29-1 and TRBJ1-4; 7 nucleotides match TRBD1. Germline CDR1 reads SQVTM; CDR2 reads ANQGSEA. The ends lost 8 bases at V and 6 bases at J; junction bases unmatched: 6. The CDR3 covers 12 residues. CDR3 nucleotides: TGCAGCTCACAGGGGAGTGATGAAAAACTGTTTTTT. This gives the protein CSSQGSDEKLFF.

This chain connects TRBV18 to TRBJ2-1; TRBD2 aligns across 7 bases. There are 16 residues in the CDR3. V was clipped by 2 bases and J by 2 bases; unmatched bases: 6. Germline CDR1 is KGHSH and CDR2 is LQKENI. As DNA, the CDR3 is TGTGCCAGCTCACCAATTGCGGGAGACACCTACAATGAGCAGTTCTTC. Its protein is CASSPIAGDTYNEQFF.

The CDR3 reads CASSQRVGGSGNTIYF. The CDR3 nucleotides read TGTGCCAGTAGCCAACGCGTCGGGGGTTCTGGAAACACCATATATTTT. V gene TRBV19 combines with J gene TRBJ1-3, with D possibly being TRBD1 (5 bases). The V end was cut by 6 bases, the J end by 1 base, with 16 bases between. CDR3 length: 16 residues. Germline V gene sequence: CDR1 LNHDA, CDR2 SQIVND (reference sequence).

This rearrangement joins TRBV25-1 to TRBJ2-7; D is possibly TRBD2 (6 bases). The germline CDR1 and CDR2 sequences are MGHDK and SYGVNS. The CDR3 spans 17 residues. V lost 4 bases to trimming and J lost 3 bases, with 22 bases between them. In DNA, the CDR3 is TGTGCCAGCAGTGTTGGAGGGTCTGGTACCATCTACTACGAGCAGTACTTC. Translated: CASSVGGSGTIYYEQYF.

The V and J genes are TRBV27 and TRBJ2-7; D is undetermined. From germline, CDR1 is MNHEY and CDR2 SMNVEV (reference sequence). The CDR3 is 14 amino acids. V was shortened by 3 bases and J by 3 bases, with 12 bases between the two germline ends. CDR3 residues: CASSFYAVNYEQYF. In DNA, the CDR3 is TGTGCCAGCAGTTTTTACGCAGTGAACTACGAGCAGTACTTC.

This chain connects TRBV4-2 to TRBJ1-5, with 11 nucleotides matching TRBD1. This CDR3 has 16 amino acids. V lost 4 bases, J lost 4 bases, and 6 bases stayed unmatched. CDR1 is LGHNA and CDR2 is YNFKEQ in the germline V gene. Here the CDR3 reads CASSPGQGVANQPQHF. In nucleotides, the CDR3 is TGTGCCAGCAGCCCGGGACAGGGGGTGGCAAATCAGCCCCAGCATTTT.

DNA of the CDR3: TGTGCCAGCAGCCTAGGGACAGGGACCAACATTCAGTACTTC. Amino acids: CASSLGTGTNIQYF. The J gene is TRBJ2-4, the V gene TRBV7-2; the match to TRBD1 covers 9 bases. CDR1 is SGHTA, CDR2 FQGNSA, per germline. Losses at the gene ends were 5 bases for V and 7 bases for J; bases not matched to a gene: 6. The CDR3 contains 14 residues.

The chain recombines TRBV5-1 with TRBJ2-1; no reliable D call. The V end lost 0 bases, the J end lost 6 bases, and 7 bases lay between the germline ends. This CDR3 contains 13 residues. The germline V gene encodes CDR1 SGHRS and CDR2 YFSETQ. The CDR3: CASSLATINEQFF. The CDR3 DNA reads as TGCGCCAGCAGCTTGGCCACAATCAATGAGCAGTTCTTC.

In its sample, this clone ranks as medium-sized. J is TRBJ1-5 and V is TRBV6-1; a possible D gene is TRBD1 (6 bases). Per germline, CDR1 MNHNS and CDR2 SASEGT. Trimming cost V 1 base and J 5 bases, with 12 bases left between them. This CDR3 comprises 15 residues. Here the CDR3 DNA reads TGTGCCAGCAGTGAAGGTTCAAGGGGGTATCAGCCCCAGCATTTT. It is translated as CASSEGSRGYQPQHF.

Concerning this clone: A far larger clone is just one base off, so this is likely a read error. V is TRBV19 and J is TRBJ1-5, with 9 nucleotides matching TRBD1. Germline V gives CDR1 LNHDA, CDR2 SQIVND (reference sequence). The CDR3 length is 14 residues. J was trimmed by 6 bases and V by 7 bases; bases with no gene match: 7. The CDR3 reads CASIFTTGGQPQHF. For the CDR3, the DNA is TGTGCCAGTATTTTCACGACAGGGGGTCAGCCCCAGCATTTT.

The V gene is TRBV2, the J gene TRBJ2-7; 11 bases line up with TRBD2. The CDR3 is 15 residues long. The V and J ends lost 3 bases and 2 bases, in that order; junction bases with no gene match: 3. From germline, CDR1 is SNHLY and CDR2 FYNNEI. In DNA, the CDR3 is TGTGCCAGCAGTGAGCGACTAGCGGGGACCTACGAGCAGTACTTC. Protein: CASSERLAGTYEQYF.

This sequence joins TRBV3-1 (or the pseudogene TRBV3-2) and TRBJ2-1; 11 nucleotides agree with TRBD2. Germline loops: CDR1 LGHDT, CDR2 YNNKEL (reference sequence). CDR3 length: 19 residues. The V and J ends lost 0 bases and 7 bases, in that order; junction bases with no gene match: 14. The CDR3 here is CASSQDRGLAGGRWNEQFF. CDR3 nucleotide sequence: TGTGCCAGCAGCCAAGATAGGGGGCTAGCGGGAGGTCGATGGAATGAGCAGTTCTTC.

This clone has just a few counts. The gene calls are TRBV7-9 and TRBJ1-1; weak D call: TRBD1 (5 bases). The CDR3 extends over 13 amino acids. CDR1 SEHNR and CDR2 FQNEAQ come from the germline V gene (reference sequence). Trimming stripped 3 bases from V and 1 base from J, with 6 bases between. Here the CDR3 reads CASSFTGNTEAFF. In DNA, the CDR3 is TGTGCCAGCAGCTTTACAGGGAACACTGAAGCTTTCTTT.

This sequence joins TRBV28 and TRBJ1-5; 7 bases line up with TRBD1. CDR3 length equals 15 residues. CDR1 and CDR2 from the germline V gene are MDHEN and SYDVKM. V lost 3 bases, J lost 5 bases, and 7 bases stayed unmatched. CDR3 loop: CASSFLTGEHQPQHF. CDR3 DNA sequence: TGTGCCAGCAGTTTCCTTACAGGGGAACATCAGCCCCAGCATTTT.